Listed below are T cell receptor beta chains from one sample, sequenced in a study of blood T cell repertoires in COVID-19. TCRdb keeps only in-frame clones here, not all; method: immunoSEQ multiplex PCR. The profile shows about 23,000 clones, about nine tenths of them singletons. Source material: peripheral blood. The receptor set was obtained from a human donor in a cohort sampled during active COVID-19. CDR3s include the opening cysteine and the closing phenylalanine or tryptophan. The order of the fields is CDR3 protein, CDR3 DNA, D gene, clone size, V gene, J gene. A D gene is named only where the DNA matches it firmly. Not all rows give a size; the values are once, few, many and, for expanded clones, a class.

CAWATGASPGTEKLFF	TGTGCCTGGGCGACAGGGGCTTCGCCTGGGACCGAAAAACTGTTTTTT	TRBD1	.	TRBV30	TRBJ1-4
CASSPGQGRGEKLFF	TGTGCCAGTAGTCCCGGACAGGGTAGAGGGGAAAAACTGTTTTTT	TRBD1	.	TRBV19	TRBJ1-4
CASSRGQGIQYF	TGTGCCAGCAGCCGTGGGCAGGGGATTCAGTACTTC	.	.	TRBV6-5	TRBJ2-4
CASSVTGSPDTQYF	TGTGCCAGCAGCGTTACAGGGAGCCCAGATACGCAGTATTTT	.	.	TRBV9	TRBJ2-3
CASSGAGGTDTQYF	TGCGCCAGCAGTGGGGCAGGGGGGACAGATACGCAGTATTTT	.	once	TRBV5-1	TRBJ2-3
CASSTRKQVISYEQYF	TGTGCCAGCAGTACCAGAAAACAGGTGATAAGCTACGAGCAGTACTTC	.	.	TRBV6-2/TRBV6-3	TRBJ2-7
CASRQMGPGTDSNQPQHF	TGTGCCAGCAGACAGATGGGCCCCGGGACAGACAGCAATCAGCCCCAGCATTTT	TRBD1	.	TRBV27	TRBJ1-5
CASSSPGQPNTEAFF	TGTGCCAGCAGTTCTCCGGGACAGCCGAACACTGAAGCTTTCTTT	TRBD1	.	TRBV27	TRBJ1-1
CASSPRLAGGYNEQFF	TGTGCCAGCAGCCCCCGACTAGCGGGGGGATACAATGAGCAGTTCTTC	TRBD2	.	TRBV3-1/TRBV3-2	TRBJ2-1
CASRQGGSETQYF	TGTGCCAGCCGACAGGGTGGTTCAGAGACCCAGTACTTC	TRBD1	.	TRBV5-6	TRBJ2-5
CASSMGILAGVSEQYF	TGTGCCAGTAGTATGGGGATCTTGGCAGGGGTCTCCGAGCAGTACTTC	.	.	TRBV19	TRBJ2-7
CASSAATPRDEQFF	TGTGCCAGCAGTGCCGCGACACCCAGGGATGAGCAGTTCTTC	.	.	TRBV25-1	TRBJ2-1
CASSKGEEGYTF	TGTGCCAGCAGCAAAGGGGAGGAAGGCTACACCTTC	.	.	TRBV11-3	TRBJ1-2
CSVGWGETQYF	TGCAGCGTTGGTTGGGGCGAGACCCAGTACTTC	.	.	TRBV29-1	TRBJ2-5
CASSSLPITGLAKNIQYF	TGTGCCAGCAGCTCTCTACCTATTACAGGCTTAGCCAAAAACATTCAGTACTTC	.	once	TRBV7-9	TRBJ2-4
CASSMKGDTEAFF	TGTGCCAGTAGTATGAAAGGGGACACTGAAGCTTTCTTT	.	once	TRBV19	TRBJ1-1
CASSLARGGVAATEAFF	TGCGCCAGCAGCTTGGCTAGGGGAGGAGTCGCGGCAACTGAAGCTTTCTTT	.	.	TRBV5-1	TRBJ1-1
CATSARGGYEQYF	TGTGCCACCAGCGCTCGAGGGGGTTACGAGCAGTACTTC	.	few	TRBV15	TRBJ2-7
CSASMGTGVGAPLHF	TGCAGTGCTAGTATGGGGACAGGGGTGGGGGCACCCCTCCACTTT	TRBD1	.	TRBV20-1	TRBJ1-6
CASSRGQVDGYTF	TGTGCCAGCAGCAGGGGACAGGTAGACGGCTACACCTTC	TRBD1	.	TRBV5-6	TRBJ1-2
CASSPLYGYEQYF	TGTGCCAGTAGTCCCCTTTACGGCTACGAGCAGTACTTC	.	.	TRBV19	TRBJ2-7
CASSRQGAGAYEQYF	TGCGCCAGCAGCCGCCAGGGGGCGGGGGCCTACGAGCAGTACTTC	.	.	TRBV5-1	TRBJ2-7
CASSEGRTDSPLHF	TGCGCCAGCAGCGAGGGCCGGACTGATTCACCCCTCCACTTT	.	few	TRBV10-1	TRBJ1-6
CAWTKPGGVTNEKLFF	TGTGCCTGGACGAAACCCGGAGGGGTAACTAATGAAAAACTGTTTTTT	.	.	TRBV30	TRBJ1-4
CASTGAKYRNTEAFF	TGTGCCAGCACAGGGGCTAAATATCGGAACACTGAAGCTTTCTTT	.	.	TRBV2	TRBJ1-1
CACAPTGAEQFF	TGTGCCTGCGCGCCAACAGGAGCCGAGCAGTTCTTC	.	.	TRBV30	TRBJ2-1
CASITRGFSYNEQFF	TGTGCCAGCATAACGCGGGGATTCTCCTACAATGAGCAGTTCTTC	.	.	TRBV13	TRBJ2-1
CAWGDSFQRYEQYF	TGTGCCTGGGGGGACAGCTTCCAGAGGTACGAGCAGTACTTC	TRBD1	.	TRBV30	TRBJ2-7
CASSQNPSGAYEQYF	TGTGCCAGCAGCCAAAACCCCTCGGGAGCTTACGAGCAGTACTTC	.	.	TRBV11-2	TRBJ2-7
CASSLSGGREQFF	TGTGCCAGCAGTTTATCGGGGGGCCGGGAGCAGTTCTTC	.	.	TRBV12-3/TRBV12-4	TRBJ2-1
CASSPPGTGTGELFF	TGCGCCAGCAGCCCCCCCGGGACAGGAACCGGGGAGCTGTTTTTT	TRBD1	.	TRBV4-1	TRBJ2-2
CASTLRDRGNHYGYTF	TGTGCCAGCACCCTCCGGGACAGGGGAAACCATTATGGCTACACCTTC	TRBD1	once	TRBV2	TRBJ1-2
CATSETGGGKNEQFF	TGTGCCACCAGTGAAACTGGCGGGGGTAAAAATGAGCAGTTCTTC	TRBD2	.	TRBV24-1	TRBJ2-1
CASSPAADSSYNEQFF	TGCGCCAGCAGCCCGGCTGCCGACAGTTCCTACAATGAGCAGTTCTTC	.	.	TRBV5-1	TRBJ2-1
CASSSEGTSGGIYEQYF	TGTGCCAGCAGCTCCGAGGGGACTAGCGGGGGGATCTACGAGCAGTACTTC	TRBD2	.	TRBV11-3	TRBJ2-7
CASRSGGRTGELFF	TGTGCCAGCAGGAGCGGGGGGCGGACCGGGGAGCTGTTTTTT	TRBD2	.	TRBV27	TRBJ2-2
CASRLGGDSPLHF	TGTGCCAGCAGGTTGGGGGGGGATTCACCCCTCCACTTT	.	.	TRBV9	TRBJ1-6
CSVGGRTGGYNEQFF	TGCAGCGTTGGGGGTCGGACAGGCGGGTACAATGAGCAGTTCTTC	TRBD1	.	TRBV29-1	TRBJ2-1
CASSLRSGQNTGELFF	TGCGCCAGCAGCTTGCGTAGCGGGCAGAACACCGGGGAGCTGTTTTTT	TRBD2	.	TRBV5-1	TRBJ2-2
CASSPDSHYGYTF	TGTGCCAGCAGCCCAGACAGCCATTATGGCTACACCTTC	.	.	TRBV6-5	TRBJ1-2
CASSTLTGVNEKLFF	TGTGCCAGCAGCACCCTGACAGGCGTTAATGAAAAACTGTTTTTT	.	.	TRBV7-9	TRBJ1-4
CSASTGNTEAFF	TGCAGTGCTAGTACGGGGAACACTGAAGCTTTCTTT	.	.	TRBV20-1	TRBJ1-1
CASSQEGAGGETQYF	TGCGCCAGCAGCCAAGAGGGGGCAGGTGGCGAGACCCAGTACTTC	.	.	TRBV4-1	TRBJ2-5
CALRLAGVQDTQYF	TGTGCCTTACGGCTAGCGGGGGTACAAGATACGCAGTATTTT	TRBD2	.	TRBV30	TRBJ2-3
CASSTGTSGETQYF	TGTGCCAGCAGTACCGGGACTAGCGGTGAGACCCAGTACTTC	TRBD2	.	TRBV2	TRBJ2-5
CASSAGRLQAETQYF	TGTGCCAGCAGCGCGGGCAGATTGCAGGCAGAGACCCAGTACTTC	.	.	TRBV6-5	TRBJ2-5
CASSFQGANVLTF	TGTGCCAGCAGCTTTCAGGGGGCCAACGTCCTGACTTTC	.	once	TRBV7-8	TRBJ2-6
CASSRDSSNQPQHF	TGTGCCAGCAGCCGGGACAGTAGCAATCAGCCCCAGCATTTT	TRBD1	.	TRBV7-9	TRBJ1-5
CAISDQAYEQFF	TGTGCCATCAGTGACCAGGCGTATGAGCAGTTCTTC	.	.	TRBV10-3	TRBJ2-1
CASSLGGLPEKLFF	TGTGCCAGCAGCTTAGGGGGGCTACCCGAAAAACTGTTTTTT	.	.	TRBV7-2	TRBJ1-4
CASSLGQGGYEQYF	TGTGCCAGCAGCTTAGGACAGGGTGGATACGAGCAGTACTTC	TRBD1	once	TRBV11-2	TRBJ2-7
CASSLDAGFSGNTIYF	TGTGCCAGCAGCTTAGATGCAGGGTTCTCTGGAAACACCATATATTTT	.	.	TRBV7-2	TRBJ1-3